A selection of T cell receptor beta chains follows, all from one sample in a study of vaccination and CD4 T cells after COVID-19. These TCRs' antigens remain unknown. TCRdb re-analysed the PCR reads in MiXCR, keeping a single row per CDR3 protein. Of 15,000 to 17,000 distinct CDR3 sequences detected, roughly 73% appear once; the ten largest clones hold about 4.2%. The specimen sequenced was CD4+ T cells from blood, cultured in vitro. The source of these receptors is a human donor who had recovered from COVID-19. CDR3s include the opening cysteine and the closing phenylalanine or tryptophan. Each record gives: V gene, clone size, D gene, J gene, CDR3 protein, CDR3 DNA. The D gene is left open where the match is weak. Clone sizes are given selectively: once, few, many, or a class where the clone is expanded.

v_call: TRBV20-1; clone_size: few; d_call: TRBD2; j_call: TRBJ2-7; cdr3_aa: CSAAGGYEQYF; cdr3_nt: TGCAGTGCCGCGGGGGGCTACGAGCAGTACTTC
v_call: TRBV27; clone_size: few; d_call: -; j_call: TRBJ1-2; cdr3_aa: CASKGDHTLDYGYTF; cdr3_nt: TGTGCCAGCAAGGGGGACCACACACTGGATTATGGCTACACCTTC
v_call: TRBV20-1; clone_size: -; d_call: -; j_call: TRBJ1-2; cdr3_aa: CSARGSGGYTF; cdr3_nt: TGCAGTGCCAGAGGATCGGGGGGCTACACCTTC
v_call: TRBV28; clone_size: -; d_call: -; j_call: TRBJ2-7; cdr3_aa: CASSPTGPIWQYF; cdr3_nt: TGTGCCAGCAGTCCCACCGGTCCCATCTGGCAGTACTTC
v_call: TRBV24-1; clone_size: -; d_call: -; j_call: TRBJ1-5; cdr3_aa: CATSNSGASPQHF; cdr3_nt: TGTGCCACCAGTAACTCCGGGGCCTCGCCCCAGCATTTT
v_call: TRBV19; clone_size: -; d_call: -; j_call: TRBJ2-1; cdr3_aa: CASSILVGRRNEQFF; cdr3_nt: TGTGCCAGTAGTATCTTAGTCGGGAGAAGGAATGAGCAGTTCTTC
v_call: TRBV7-9; clone_size: few; d_call: -; j_call: TRBJ1-2; cdr3_aa: CASSSPQGRDYGYTF; cdr3_nt: TGTGCCAGCAGCTCTCCGCAGGGGCGGGACTATGGCTACACCTTC
v_call: TRBV6-2/TRBV6-3; clone_size: once; d_call: TRBD1; j_call: TRBJ2-5; cdr3_aa: CASSDRGKTPKETQYF; cdr3_nt: TGTGCCAGCAGCGACAGGGGGAAGACCCCTAAAGAGACCCAGTACTTC
v_call: TRBV25-1; clone_size: -; d_call: TRBD1; j_call: TRBJ1-1; cdr3_aa: CATSRTGLNTEAFF; cdr3_nt: TGTGCCACCTCAAGGACAGGGCTGAACACTGAAGCTTTCTTT
v_call: TRBV20-1; clone_size: -; d_call: -; j_call: TRBJ1-5; cdr3_aa: CSDGRAGQPQHF; cdr3_nt: TGCAGTGACGGCAGGGCCGGTCAGCCCCAGCATTTT
v_call: TRBV11-3; clone_size: -; d_call: TRBD2; j_call: TRBJ2-5; cdr3_aa: CASSLGGVRETQYF; cdr3_nt: TGTGCCAGCAGCTTGGGGGGGGTAAGGGAGACCCAGTACTTC
v_call: TRBV6-5; clone_size: -; d_call: TRBD1; j_call: TRBJ1-1; cdr3_aa: CASSYSQGALGNTEAFF; cdr3_nt: TGTGCCAGCAGTTACTCCCAGGGGGCGCTGGGGAACACTGAAGCTTTCTTT
v_call: TRBV24-1; clone_size: -; d_call: -; j_call: TRBJ2-1; cdr3_aa: CAIPGVRDAGKPAEQFF; cdr3_nt: TGTGCCATACCAGGGGTCCGAGATGCGGGAAAACCCGCTGAGCAGTTCTTC
v_call: TRBV6-1; clone_size: -; d_call: TRBD1; j_call: TRBJ1-1; cdr3_aa: CASYGTGRRYTEAFF; cdr3_nt: TGTGCCAGCTACGGGACAGGGAGGCGATACACTGAAGCTTTCTTT
v_call: TRBV19; clone_size: few; d_call: -; j_call: TRBJ2-6; cdr3_aa: CASRSDSSGANVLTF; cdr3_nt: TGTGCCAGTAGATCCGACAGCTCTGGGGCCAACGTCCTGACTTTC
v_call: TRBV20-1; clone_size: -; d_call: -; j_call: TRBJ1-4; cdr3_aa: CSAREGVNWGLFF; cdr3_nt: TGCAGTGCTAGAGAAGGGGTGAACTGGGGACTGTTTTTT
v_call: TRBV6-1; clone_size: -; d_call: TRBD1; j_call: TRBJ1-2; cdr3_aa: CASSGGDRGQGYTF; cdr3_nt: TGTGCCAGCAGTGGGGGGGACAGGGGGCAAGGCTACACCTTC
v_call: TRBV6-5; clone_size: few; d_call: -; j_call: TRBJ1-6; cdr3_aa: CASCFTSSPLHF; cdr3_nt: TGTGCCAGCTGTTTCACCTCTTCACCCCTCCACTTT
v_call: TRBV15; clone_size: -; d_call: TRBD1; j_call: TRBJ1-1; cdr3_aa: CATSRDRGGNTEAFF; cdr3_nt: TGTGCCACCAGCAGGGACAGGGGTGGGAACACTGAAGCTTTCTTT
v_call: TRBV12-3/TRBV12-4; clone_size: -; d_call: -; j_call: TRBJ1-2; cdr3_aa: CASSSRTSYGYTF; cdr3_nt: TGTGCCAGCAGTTCGAGGACGTCCTATGGCTACACCTTC
v_call: TRBV6-5; clone_size: few; d_call: -; j_call: TRBJ2-3; cdr3_aa: CASSYSIFSSAKRDTQYF; cdr3_nt: TGTGCCAGCAGTTACTCGATATTTTCTAGCGCAAAGAGAGATACGCAGTATTTT
v_call: TRBV10-2; clone_size: few; d_call: -; j_call: TRBJ1-5; cdr3_aa: CASSVVTENQPQHF; cdr3_nt: TGCGCCAGCAGTGTTGTGACAGAGAATCAGCCCCAGCATTTT
v_call: TRBV12-5; clone_size: few; d_call: -; j_call: TRBJ2-7; cdr3_aa: CASSRDTYYEQYF; cdr3_nt: TGTGCCTCGTCCCGGGACACTTACTACGAGCAGTACTTC
v_call: TRBV27; clone_size: -; d_call: TRBD1; j_call: TRBJ2-7; cdr3_aa: CASSFSGQIYEQYF; cdr3_nt: TGTGCCAGCAGTTTTTCGGGACAGATCTACGAGCAGTACTTC
v_call: TRBV19; clone_size: -; d_call: -; j_call: TRBJ2-1; cdr3_aa: CASSWWSLAGDEQFF; cdr3_nt: TGTGCCAGTAGCTGGTGGAGTCTAGCAGGCGATGAGCAGTTCTTC
v_call: TRBV20-1; clone_size: -; d_call: TRBD2; j_call: TRBJ2-3; cdr3_aa: CSASRASGGLPSTDTQYF; cdr3_nt: TGCAGTGCTTCCCGGGCTAGCGGGGGACTCCCCTCCACAGATACGCAGTATTTT